This T cell receptor beta chain was captured in a study of blood T cells in healthy people across ages. This clonotype occurred many times. V gave up 0 bases and J gave up 6 bases, with 21 bases separating them. Germline V gene sequence: CDR1 SNHLY, CDR2 FYNNEI. The CDR3 consists of 17 residues. PCR was performed a second time for about 7 to 12 cycles using a sample-barcoded 5' primer and a J-beta primer mix. Using its own MiXCR run on the 5' RACE reads, TCRdb lists one record per CDR3 protein. The sample has around 1,700,000 distinct CDR3 sequences; over 25% are singletons. V gene TRBV2 combines with J gene TRBJ2-7; D is perhaps TRBD1 (6 bases). Specimen: blood. This clonotype originated in a woman aged 25 to 39 in good health. CDR3 in amino acids: CASSEALMTGATSEQYF. CDR3 nucleotide sequence: TGTGCCAGCAGTGAAGCCCTAATGACAGGAGCGACGTCCGAGCAGTACTTC.